The 16 T cell receptor beta chains presented below share a single source sample, sequenced in a study of cytomegalovirus exposure and HLA in healthy donors. Primers included in the PCR were 60 Vbeta and 13 Jbeta primers. The repertoire was sequenced with immunoSEQ multiplex PCR; TCRdb's copy has only in-frame clones and lacks some. The sample records 100,000 to 150,000 clones, just over 70% being singletons. The sequenced sample was PBMCs. Receptors were obtained from a woman in her sixties or seventies in good health and CMV-seropositive.

V is TRBV2 and J is TRBJ1-5; D call uncertain. The CDR3 extends over 15 amino acids. Trimming cost V 1 base and J 4 bases, with 11 bases left between them. Per germline, CDR1 SNHLY and CDR2 FYNNEI. The CDR3 DNA is TGTGCCAGCAGTGAAGAGCCATTGAGGAATCAGCCCCAGCATTTT. Its protein product is CASSEEPLRNQPQHF.

The chain links TRBV4-1 to TRBJ2-5, with 9 bases fitting TRBD1. The CDR3 is made up of 14 amino acids. V was clipped by 8 bases and J by 11 bases; unmatched bases: 15. Germline V lookup: CDR1 MGHRA, CDR2 YSYEKL. This chain's CDR3 is CASSLGQGTQEQYF. The CDR3 coding sequence is TGCGCCAGCTCCCTAGGACAGGGGACTCAGGAGCAGTACTTC.

This clone came up a few times. The chain combines TRBV5-4 with TRBJ2-1; D is undetermined. Germline lookup yields CDR1 SGHNT and CDR2 YYREEE (reference sequence). This CDR3 has 13 amino acids. V was clipped by 1 base and J by 6 bases, with 8 bases between them. The CDR3 loop reads CASSLSGPNEQFF. The CDR3 DNA reads as TGTGCCAGCAGCTTGTCTGGCCCCAATGAGCAGTTCTTC.

This clone was picked up one time. The chain couples TRBV4-1 to TRBJ1-5; 7 nucleotides match TRBD1. J gave up 9 bases and V 2 bases, and 16 bases lay outside the gene matches. Germline assignment: CDR1 MGHRA and CDR2 YSYEKL. The CDR3 is 17 amino acids. The CDR3 protein is CASSQPVGGQMGRPQHF. In DNA form, the CDR3 reads TGCGCCAGCAGCCAACCCGTGGGGGGACAGATGGGGCGGCCCCAGCATTTT.

The chain links TRBV10-3 to TRBJ2-7, with 7 bases that match TRBD1. The CDR3 is 15 amino acids. The ends lost 6 bases at V and 5 bases at J; junction bases unmatched: 13. Germline loops: CDR1 ENHRY, CDR2 SYGVKD. CDR3 in DNA: TGTGCCATCAGATCTTTCACAGGACAGGACGACGAGCAGTACTTC. Translation: CAIRSFTGQDDEQYF.

This chain joins TRBV4-2 and TRBJ2-5, with 14 nucleotides matching TRBD2. With V trimmed by 4 bases and J by 5 bases, 15 bases remained unmatched. Germline CDR1 LGHNA, CDR2 YNFKEQ. This CDR3 contains 19 residues. The CDR3 spells CASSLTPGLAGARAETQYF. CDR3 nucleotides: TGTGCCAGCAGCCTAACGCCGGGACTAGCGGGGGCCCGCGCGGAGACCCAGTACTTC.

This chain joins TRBV7-7 and TRBJ2-1; 11 bases are shared with TRBD1. The V gene end was trimmed by 5 bases and the J gene end by 3 bases; junction bases not matched to a gene: 3. This CDR3 contains 15 residues. CDR1 SSHAT and CDR2 FNYEAQ come from the germline V gene (reference sequence). The CDR3 nucleotides are TGTGCCAGCAGCCCGGGACAGGGGGTCTACAATGAGCAGTTCTTC. Its translation: CASSPGQGVYNEQFF.

CDR3 in DNA: TGTGCCACCAGCCCACTAGCGGGGGGATACAATGAGCAGTTCTTC. The encoded protein is CATSPLAGGYNEQFF. The V gene is TRBV15, the J gene TRBJ2-1; 12 bases are shared with TRBD2. The J segment lost 4 bases and the V segment lost 5 bases, leaving 3 bases of the junction unmatched. The CDR3 has 15 residues. CDR1 LNHNV and CDR2 YYDKDF come from the germline V gene (reference sequence).

J is TRBJ2-1 and V is TRBV9; 11 bases align to TRBD2. The CDR3 totals 14 residues. J was trimmed by 9 bases and V by 0 bases; bases with no gene match: 2. Germline V CDR1 and CDR2: SGDLS, YYNGEE. CDR3 protein: CASSVGLAGIEQFF. CDR3 DNA sequence: TGTGCCAGCAGCGTAGGACTAGCGGGGATTGAGCAGTTCTTC.

This chain joins TRBV5-1 and TRBJ1-2; D is unresolved. Trimming shortened V by 4 bases and J by 4 bases, and 17 bases separated the two germline ends. The CDR3 is 15 amino acids. The germline V gene has CDR1 SGHRS and CDR2 YFSETQ. As DNA, the CDR3 is TGCGCCAGCAGCCCCGGATCTAGATCGGTCTATGGCTACACCTTC. It is translated as CASSPGSRSVYGYTF.

The count of this clone is one. The chain carries TRBV19 and TRBJ2-7; D is perhaps TRBD1 (7 bases). Germline V gives CDR1 LNHDA, CDR2 SQIVND (reference sequence). V gave up 3 bases and J gave up 7 bases, with 16 bases separating them. The CDR3 is 14 amino acids. CDR3 amino acids: CASSMGSPGGEQYF. The DNA for the CDR3 is TGTGCCAGTAGTATGGGCAGCCCAGGGGGGGAGCAGTACTTC.

The chain is built from TRBV9 and TRBJ1-1; 10 bases line up with TRBD1. The CDR3 contains 14 residues. The V segment lost 4 bases and the J segment 6 bases; nucleotides outside the gene matches: 6. CDR1 and CDR2 from the germline V gene are SGDLS and YYNGEE. CDR3 in DNA: TGTGCCAGCAGCCCTCGGGACAGGGGAGCTGAAGCTTTCTTT. Residues: CASSPRDRGAEAFF.

V gene TRBV13 combines with J gene TRBJ1-1; D is undetermined. CDR3 length: 14 residues. Germline values: CDR1 PRHDT, CDR2 FYEKMQ (reference sequence). The V and J ends lost 1 base and 1 base respectively, with 7 bases between them. CDR3 region: CASSLEHENTEAFF. The CDR3 coding sequence is TGTGCCAGCAGCTTAGAACACGAGAACACTGAAGCTTTCTTT.

V is TRBV7-9 and J is TRBJ1-5, with unresolved D. The germline gives CDR1 SEHNR, CDR2 FQNEAQ (reference sequence). The CDR3 has 15 residues. V lost 4 bases, J lost 2 bases, and 12 bases lay in between. The CDR3 spells CASSSGDGGNQPQHF. The CDR3 nucleotides read TGTGCCAGCAGCTCCGGAGACGGGGGCAATCAGCCCCAGCATTTT.

The chain links TRBV5-6 to TRBJ1-4; TRBD1 might be the D (6 bases). CDR3 length: 14 amino acids. In germline, CDR1 is SGHDT, CDR2 YYEEEE. V lost 4 bases to trimming and J lost 7 bases, with 14 bases between them. DNA of the CDR3: TGTGCCAGCAGCAAACAGGGTTCGTCTGAAAAACTGTTTTTT. Protein sequence: CASSKQGSSEKLFF.

Turning to this clone: Other nucleotide sequences from this sample produce the same CDR3. This chain uses TRBV18 with TRBJ2-2; D perhaps matches TRBD1 (6 bases). Trimming took 3 bases from V and 1 from J, leaving 6 bases between them. The CDR3 is 14 residues long. Germline CDR1 is KGHSH and CDR2 is LQKENI. The CDR3 region is CASSPGQNTGELFF. Here the CDR3 DNA reads TGTGCCAGCTCACCGGGACAGAACACCGGGGAGCTGTTTTTT.